The rows below give T cell receptor beta chains drawn from one sample of a study of identical twins. TCRdb re-derived calls from the 5' RACE reads in MiXCR, one entry per CDR3 protein. Of over 500,000 distinct CDR3 sequences in the sample, about 20% are singletons; the top ten hold about 0.91%. These same records also appear under a second study, on T cells expressing NK-cell markers.

The sample comprised CD4+ T cells sorted from blood. The receptors were sampled from a woman in her late teens or twenties in good health. The CDR3 runs from the conserved cysteine through the conserved F or W. D genes are given only for firm matches. Some rows have no size entry. The others give once, few or many, or a class for an expanded clone.

D gene: TRBD2; clone size: many; V gene: TRBV29-1; J gene: TRBJ2-1; CDR3 length: 11; CDR3 protein: CSASSGTEQFF; CDR3 DNA: TGCAGCGCATCTAGCGGGACAGAGCAGTTCTTC
D gene: .; clone size: .; V gene: TRBV5-6; J gene: TRBJ2-7; CDR3 length: 14; CDR3 protein: CASRRRRPAYEQYF; CDR3 DNA: TGTGCCAGCAGACGAAGACGGCCCGCCTACGAGCAGTACTTC
D gene: .; clone size: .; V gene: TRBV6-4; J gene: TRBJ2-5; CDR3 length: 15; CDR3 protein: CASSDGRGEDETQYF; CDR3 DNA: TGTGCCAGCAGTGACGGTAGAGGCGAGGATGAGACCCAGTACTTC
D gene: .; clone size: .; V gene: TRBV9; J gene: TRBJ1-1; CDR3 length: 17; CDR3 protein: CASSVGWGGTMNTEAFF; CDR3 DNA: TGTGCCAGCAGCGTGGGATGGGGGGGGACTATGAACACTGAAGCTTTCTTT
D gene: TRBD2; clone size: many; V gene: TRBV6-2/TRBV6-3; J gene: TRBJ2-1; CDR3 length: 15; CDR3 protein: CASRAGGSSYNEQFF; CDR3 DNA: TGTGCCAGCAGGGCGGGGGGGAGCTCCTACAATGAGCAGTTCTTC
D gene: .; clone size: .; V gene: TRBV3-1; J gene: TRBJ2-7; CDR3 length: 13; CDR3 protein: CASSQNGQSEQYF; CDR3 DNA: TGTGCCAGCAGCCAAAACGGACAGAGCGAGCAGTACTTC
D gene: TRBD1; clone size: .; V gene: TRBV5-1; J gene: TRBJ1-6; CDR3 length: 15; CDR3 protein: CASSGGTANNSPLHF; CDR3 DNA: TGCGCCAGCAGCGGGGGGACAGCCAATAATTCACCCCTCCACTTT
D gene: TRBD2; clone size: .; V gene: TRBV20-1; J gene: TRBJ2-7; CDR3 length: 14; CDR3 protein: CSARGIAGGYEQYF; CDR3 DNA: TGCAGTGCTAGAGGGATAGCGGGAGGCTACGAGCAGTACTTC
D gene: .; clone size: many; V gene: TRBV7-3; J gene: TRBJ2-3; CDR3 length: 13; CDR3 protein: CASSSASTDTQYF; CDR3 DNA: TGTGCCAGCAGCTCCGCTAGCACAGATACGCAGTATTTT
D gene: TRBD1; clone size: few; V gene: TRBV12-3/TRBV12-4; J gene: TRBJ1-1; CDR3 length: 13; CDR3 protein: CASSPRDRGIAFF; CDR3 DNA: TGTGCCAGCAGTCCCCGGGACAGGGGGATTGCTTTCTTT
D gene: TRBD1; clone size: once; V gene: TRBV29-1; J gene: TRBJ1-5; CDR3 length: 16; CDR3 protein: CSVRQGGVYSNQPQHF; CDR3 DNA: TGCAGCGTACGTCAAGGGGGCGTTTATAGCAATCAGCCCCAGCATTTT
D gene: .; clone size: few; V gene: TRBV20-1; J gene: TRBJ1-4; CDR3 length: 14; CDR3 protein: CSARVGGTVEKLFF; CDR3 DNA: TGCAGTGCTAGAGTCGGCGGCACCGTAGAAAAACTGTTTTTT
D gene: TRBD1; clone size: .; V gene: TRBV20-1; J gene: TRBJ1-5; CDR3 length: 14; CDR3 protein: CSANAGTGKQPQHF; CDR3 DNA: TGCAGTGCAAACGCCGGGACAGGGAAGCAGCCCCAGCATTTT
D gene: .; clone size: few; V gene: TRBV20-1; J gene: TRBJ2-5; CDR3 length: 13; CDR3 protein: CSAPPAHQETQYF; CDR3 DNA: TGCAGTGCCCCCCCGGCCCATCAAGAGACCCAGTACTTC
D gene: .; clone size: .; V gene: TRBV6-5; J gene: TRBJ2-3; CDR3 length: 14; CDR3 protein: CASSYDRRGDTQYF; CDR3 DNA: TGTGCCAGCAGTTACGACAGGCGGGGAGATACGCAGTATTTT
D gene: .; clone size: .; V gene: TRBV2; J gene: TRBJ1-6; CDR3 length: 15; CDR3 protein: CASSRFTHTNSPLHF; CDR3 DNA: TGTGCCAGCAGTCGGTTCACCCACACGAATTCACCCCTCCACTTT
D gene: .; clone size: many; V gene: TRBV20-1; J gene: TRBJ2-1; CDR3 length: 11; CDR3 protein: CSAMRLSEQFF; CDR3 DNA: TGCAGTGCTATGCGACTCAGCGAGCAGTTCTTC
D gene: .; clone size: few; V gene: TRBV2; J gene: TRBJ2-1; CDR3 length: 12; CDR3 protein: CASRGSGHEQFF; CDR3 DNA: TGTGCCAGCCGAGGGTCTGGGCATGAGCAGTTCTTC
D gene: TRBD1; clone size: many; V gene: TRBV5-1; J gene: TRBJ2-7; CDR3 length: 14; CDR3 protein: CASSLNRGPYEQYF; CDR3 DNA: TGCGCCAGCAGCTTAAACAGGGGACCCTACGAGCAGTACTTC
D gene: .; clone size: few; V gene: TRBV18; J gene: TRBJ2-1; CDR3 length: 14; CDR3 protein: CASSPRKEGGKKFF; CDR3 DNA: TGTGCCAGCTCACCACGGAAGGAAGGCGGGAAGAAGTTCTTC
D gene: .; clone size: .; V gene: TRBV5-5; J gene: TRBJ1-5; CDR3 length: 13; CDR3 protein: CASSIGSNQPQHF; CDR3 DNA: TGTGCCAGCAGCATAGGGAGTAATCAGCCCCAGCATTTT
D gene: TRBD2; clone size: .; V gene: TRBV9; J gene: TRBJ2-1; CDR3 length: 18; CDR3 protein: CASSVNQRGAGGHNEQFF; CDR3 DNA: TGTGCCAGCAGCGTCAATCAAAGGGGGGCGGGAGGCCACAATGAGCAGTTCTTC
D gene: TRBD2; clone size: many; V gene: TRBV20-1; J gene: TRBJ2-5; CDR3 length: 16; CDR3 protein: CSASEVAGAYQETQYF; CDR3 DNA: TGCAGTGCTAGTGAGGTAGCGGGGGCCTACCAAGAGACCCAGTACTTC
D gene: TRBD2; clone size: .; V gene: TRBV24-1; J gene: TRBJ2-1; CDR3 length: 15; CDR3 protein: CATSAGTSGVNEQFF; CDR3 DNA: TGTGCCACCAGTGCAGGGACTAGCGGGGTCAATGAGCAGTTCTTC
D gene: .; clone size: .; V gene: TRBV14; J gene: TRBJ2-1; CDR3 length: 14; CDR3 protein: CASNQGPGYNEQFF; CDR3 DNA: TGTGCCAGCAACCAGGGTCCGGGGTACAATGAGCAGTTCTTC
D gene: .; clone size: .; V gene: TRBV30; J gene: TRBJ2-7; CDR3 length: 13; CDR3 protein: CAWSYQTVYEQYF; CDR3 DNA: TGTGCCTGGAGTTACCAGACCGTATACGAGCAGTACTTC
D gene: .; clone size: .; V gene: TRBV21-1; J gene: TRBJ2-7; CDR3 length: 18; CDR3 protein: CASSKVGGGSASSYEQYF; CDR3 DNA: .
D gene: .; clone size: few; V gene: TRBV7-2; J gene: TRBJ2-3; CDR3 length: 15; CDR3 protein: CASSGGNGNTDTQYF; CDR3 DNA: TGTGCCAGCAGCGGTGGGAACGGGAACACAGATACGCAGTATTTT
D gene: TRBD1; clone size: many; V gene: TRBV12-3/TRBV12-4; J gene: TRBJ1-5; CDR3 length: 14; CDR3 protein: CASSRTGGNQPQHF; CDR3 DNA: TGTGCCAGCAGCCGGACAGGAGGGAATCAGCCCCAGCATTTT
D gene: TRBD2; clone size: .; V gene: TRBV12-3/TRBV12-4; J gene: TRBJ2-3; CDR3 length: 15; CDR3 protein: CASSGTSGYTDTQYF; CDR3 DNA: TGTGCCAGCAGTGGGACTAGCGGGTACACAGATACGCAGTATTTT
D gene: .; clone size: few; V gene: TRBV7-2; J gene: TRBJ2-1; CDR3 length: 15; CDR3 protein: CASSLWKSSYNEQFF; CDR3 DNA: TGTGCCAGCAGCTTATGGAAGAGCTCCTACAATGAGCAGTTCTTC
D gene: .; clone size: many; V gene: TRBV9; J gene: TRBJ2-1; CDR3 length: 14; CDR3 protein: CASSVVDSYNEQFF; CDR3 DNA: TGTGCCAGCAGCGTAGTAGACTCCTACAATGAGCAGTTCTTC
D gene: TRBD2; clone size: many; V gene: TRBV5-1; J gene: TRBJ2-5; CDR3 length: 14; CDR3 protein: CASSSGTNQETQYF; CDR3 DNA: TGCGCCAGCAGCTCCGGGACTAACCAAGAGACCCAGTACTTC
D gene: .; clone size: few; V gene: TRBV3-1; J gene: TRBJ2-6; CDR3 length: 15; CDR3 protein: CASSHFASGANVLTF; CDR3 DNA: TGTGCCAGCAGCCACTTCGCCTCTGGGGCCAACGTCCTGACTTTC
D gene: TRBD1; clone size: .; V gene: TRBV5-1; J gene: TRBJ2-5; CDR3 length: 17; CDR3 protein: CASSTQGQGVSQETQYF; CDR3 DNA: TGCGCCAGCAGTACTCAGGGACAGGGTGTGAGTCAAGAGACCCAGTACTTC